Listed below are T cell receptor beta chains from one sample, sequenced in a study of blood T cell repertoires in COVID-19. Assay used: immunoSEQ multiplex PCR; TCRdb lists only in-frame clones, some missing. The sample holds 85,000 to 100,000 clones; 90% are singletons and the top ten take less than 2%. The sample consisted of peripheral blood. Every receptor here comes from a man in his sixties with acute or convalescent COVID-19. Each CDR3 is given with its conserved first and last residue. D genes are given only for firm matches. Clone size is given for some rows only: seen once, a few or many times, or a class if the clone is expanded.

D	V	J	size	CDR3	DNA
TRBD1	TRBV6-1	TRBJ1-2	few	CASSESGQPWANYGYTF	TGTGCCAGCAGTGAATCGGGACAGCCGTGGGCTAACTATGGCTACACCTTC
.	TRBV7-9	TRBJ1-2	.	CASSVRVTAASYGYTF	TGTGCCAGCAGCGTACGGGTGACCGCTGCGTCCTATGGCTACACCTTC
TRBD2	TRBV10-3	TRBJ2-3	once	CAISGAGGRTDTQYF	TGTGCCATCAGTGGGGCGGGGGGACGCACAGATACGCAGTATTTT
TRBD1	TRBV18	TRBJ1-2	.	CASSPQGADYGYTF	TGTGCCAGCTCACCCCAGGGGGCGGACTATGGCTACACCTTC
.	TRBV6-6	TRBJ1-2	many	CASREGGRLYGYTF	TGTGCCAGCCGTGAGGGGGGGCGCCTATATGGCTACACCTTC
.	TRBV3-1/TRBV3-2	TRBJ1-2	.	CASSQDTGYGYTF	TGTGCCAGCAGCCAAGATACGGGGTATGGCTACACCTTC
TRBD1	TRBV12-3/TRBV12-4	TRBJ1-1	once	CASSATGVTEAFF	TGTGCCAGCAGCGCTACAGGGGTCACTGAAGCTTTCTTT
.	TRBV5-1	TRBJ2-7	.	CASSSAGPDLAEQYF	TGCGCCAGCAGCTCAGCCGGCCCCGACTTGGCCGAGCAGTACTTC
.	TRBV6-5	TRBJ1-4	few	CASRGTAQREKLFF	TGTGCCAGCAGAGGTACAGCCCAGCGGGAAAAACTGTTTTTT
.	TRBV29-1	TRBJ1-2	.	CSAHREGVGYTF	TGCAGCGCCCACAGGGAGGGAGTTGGCTACACCTTC
TRBD1	TRBV19	TRBJ1-2	.	CASRGTDKFGYTF	TGTGCCAGTAGGGGGACAGATAAGTTCGGCTACACCTTC
TRBD1	TRBV14	TRBJ2-1	.	CASSQGTGAPYNEQFF	TGTGCCAGCAGCCAAGGGACAGGGGCCCCCTACAATGAGCAGTTCTTC
TRBD2	TRBV7-2	TRBJ2-7	.	CASSPGGDSEQYF	TGTGCCAGCAGTCCGGGAGGGGATTCCGAGCAGTACTTC
TRBD1	TRBV6-6	TRBJ1-3	.	CASRPEGRGRGNTIYF	TGTGCCAGCAGACCAGAGGGCAGGGGGCGAGGAAACACCATATATTTT